The clone carrying this T cell receptor beta chain has a count of ten or more. Its antigen remains unidentified. The sample originates from a study of T cell repertoires in cytomegalovirus infection. Study-wide context: Indications came from public TCR beta signatures; they pointed to CMV infection and to a matching HLA type. The study, taken as a whole, reports: Using cumulative public TCR beta family frequency, the authors identified those who carried CMV together with the relevant HLA. The ex vivo response was dominated by HLA-C-restricted CMV-specific TCR beta clonotypes.

This CDR3 contains 14 residues. CDR1 is SGHAT and CDR2 is FQDESV in the germline V gene (reference sequence). The V end was cut by 1 base, the J end by 4 bases, with 9 bases between. TCRdb re-called the reads through MiXCR, storing one row per CDR3 protein. The sample holds about 260,000 distinct CDR3 sequences, roughly an eighth seen once. The chain employs TRBV11-1 and TRBJ2-3; no definite D call. The clonotype comes from a human donor in good health (CMV status not recorded). Some clones in this sample may be carry-over from other donors' samples. Input material: PBMCs. This chain's CDR3 is CASSLGEFADTQYF. DNA of the CDR3: TGTGCCAGCAGCTTAGGAGAATTCGCAGATACGCAGTATTTT.